Each of the 19 T cell receptor beta chains below was sequenced from the same sample in a study of T cells in Graves' hyperthyroidism and ophthalmopathy. Amplification targeted TCR beta CDR3 regions from RNA transcripts. TCR CDR3 regions were first amplified by RT-PCR with HTBI primers. TCRdb re-called the multiplex PCR reads through MiXCR, storing one row per CDR3 protein. The repertoire includes 450,000 to 700,000 distinct CDR3 sequences, 46% of them detected once, and around 17% sits in the top ten. Sequencing was performed on peripheral blood or thyroid tissue (not recorded which). All receptors derive from an adult woman with Graves' disease, either hyperthyroidism or ophthalmopathy (not recorded which).

The V call is TRBV2, the J call TRBJ1-1; D is possibly TRBD1 (6 bases). Trimming shortened V by 7 bases and J by 3 bases, and 12 bases separated the two germline ends. Germline CDR1 and CDR2: SNHLY and FYNNEI. The CDR3 length is 13 residues. CDR3 amino acids: CASIKQGYTEAFF. CDR3 sequence (DNA): TGTGCCAGCATTAAACAGGGTTACACTGAAGCTTTCTTT.

This chain uses TRBV20-1 with TRBJ2-7; 8 nucleotides align to TRBD1. This CDR3 has 14 amino acids. The germline V gene encodes CDR1 DFQATT and CDR2 SNEGSKA (reference sequence). V lost 5 bases and J lost 7; bases outside the gene matches: 13. CDR3 in amino acids: CSAAEGTGGGEQYF. In DNA, the CDR3 is TGCAGTGCTGCCGAGGGAACAGGGGGTGGGGAGCAGTACTTC.

In its sample, this clonotype was seen a few times. The chain joins TRBV15 to TRBJ1-2, with D possibly TRBD1 on 5 matching bases. The CDR3 extends over 14 amino acids. The germline V and J ends were trimmed by 5 bases and 5 bases, with 15 bases remaining between them. The germline V gene has CDR1 LNHNV and CDR2 YYDKDF (reference sequence). The CDR3 is CATSPGSFGYGYTF. The CDR3 bases are TGTGCCACCAGCCCAGGGAGTTTTGGGTATGGCTACACCTTC.

This clonotype was seen many times. The chain couples TRBV9 to TRBJ2-2; 9 nucleotides match TRBD2. The CDR3 totals 16 residues. With 2 bases clipped from V and 4 bases from J, the junction kept 6 bases outside the gene matches. Germline CDR1 is SGDLS and CDR2 is YYNGEE. CDR3 loop: CASSVTGLASTGELFF. CDR3 nucleotides: TGTGCCAGCAGCGTGACGGGACTAGCTTCCACCGGGGAGCTGTTTTTT.

This clonotype was seen more than once but under ten times. The chain joins TRBV25-1 to TRBJ1-1, with a possible D match to TRBD1 (6 bases). The CDR3 sequence is 14 residues long. Between the trimmed V and J ends, which lost 4 bases and 2 bases, there was a span of 11 bases. CDR1 and CDR2 (germline): MGHDK, SYGVNS. CDR3 sequence: CASSAKTGNTEAFF. Here the CDR3 DNA reads TGTGCCAGCAGTGCTAAGACAGGTAACACTGAAGCTTTCTTT.

This clonotype has a count of ten or more. This chain links TRBV3-1 with TRBJ1-6; 10 bases are a match to TRBD1. CDR1 is LGHDT, CDR2 YNNKEL, per germline (reference sequence). The junction had 8 bases not matched to a gene; V was cut back by 4 bases and J by 8 bases. This CDR3 spans 16 amino acids. This CDR3 is CASSPNPTGGDSPLHF. The CDR3 nucleotides read TGTGCCAGCAGCCCAAACCCGACAGGGGGCGATTCACCCCTCCACTTT.

This clonotype was picked up many times. The rearrangement joins TRBV20-1 to TRBJ2-5; D unclear. The length of the CDR3 is 10 residues. Trimming cost V 1 base and J 7 bases, with 4 bases left between them. Germline V gives CDR1 DFQATT, CDR2 SNEGSKA (reference sequence). CDR3 region: CSARGATQYF. In nucleotides, the CDR3 is TGCAGTGCTAGAGGGGCGACCCAGTACTTC.

V usage is TRBV2 and J usage is TRBJ2-1; TRBD2 matches at 7 bases. The CDR3 contains 14 residues. J was trimmed by 4 bases and V by 8 bases; bases with no gene match: 8. Looked up from germline, CDR1 is SNHLY and CDR2 is FYNNEI. The CDR3 sequence: CASLQLAKYNEQFF. In DNA, the CDR3 is TGTGCCAGCTTACAACTAGCGAAATACAATGAGCAGTTCTTC.

This chain links TRBV2 with TRBJ1-1; 7 nucleotides match TRBD1. The germline gives CDR1 SNHLY, CDR2 FYNNEI. This CDR3 is 13 amino acids long. The trim removed 4 bases at V and 5 bases at J, leaving 4 bases unmatched. The CDR3 here is CASSAGGRTEAFF. The CDR3 nucleotides are TGTGCCAGCAGTGCAGGGGGAAGGACTGAAGCTTTCTTT. The full variable domain, with the rest looked up from reference TRBV2 and TRBJ1-1, is EPEVTQTPSHQVTQMGQEVILRCVPISNHLYFYWYRQILGQKVEFLVSFYNNEISEKSEIFDDQFSVERPDGSNFTLKIRSTKLEDSAMYFCASSAGGRTEAFFGQGTRLTVV.

This clonotype has a count of ten or more. The genes are TRBV7-9 and TRBJ2-7, with TRBD1 matching 7 bases. The CDR3 contains 15 residues. V was pared by 5 bases and J by 5 bases, with 12 bases of the junction left unmatched. CDR1 and CDR2 (germline): SEHNR, FQNEAQ (reference sequence). CDR3 region: CASSTQDRFFDEQYF. In DNA, the CDR3 is TGTGCCAGCAGCACCCAGGACAGGTTTTTCGACGAGCAGTACTTC. Variable domain in full (rest from reference TRBV7-9 and TRBJ2-7): DTGVSQNPRHKITKRGQNVTFRCDPISEHNRLYWYRQTLGQGPEFLTYFQNEAQLEKSRLLSDRFSAERPKGSFSTLEIQRTEQGDSAMYLCASSTQDRFFDEQYFGPGTRLTVT.

This clonotype was detected a few times. The gene calls are TRBV27 and TRBJ2-2; D is undetermined. Germline V gives CDR1 MNHEY, CDR2 SMNVEV (reference sequence). Deletions cut 3 bases from V and 9 bases from J, with 5 bases between. This CDR3 is built from 11 residues. The CDR3 loop is CASSLFRELFF. The DNA of the CDR3 is TGTGCCAGCAGTTTGTTCCGGGAGCTGTTTTTT.

The chain combines TRBV5-5 with TRBJ2-5, with D possibly TRBD1 on 6 matching bases. This CDR3 is 15 amino acids long. Trimming removed 4 bases at V and 9 bases at J, with 22 bases between. Germline V gene data show CDR1 as SGHKS and CDR2 as YYEKEE (reference sequence). DNA of the CDR3: TGTGCCAGCAGCCCCGGGACAAGGAGCAATCAGCCCCAGTACTTC. Encoded protein: CASSPGTRSNQPQYF.

This clonotype was observed a handful of times. The chain links TRBV9 to TRBJ1-1; D remains unclear. V dropped 4 bases and J dropped 3 bases, with 7 bases sitting between them. This CDR3 spans 12 amino acids. Germline V CDR1 and CDR2: SGDLS, YYNGEE. The CDR3 nucleotides read TGTGCCAGCAGCCCGAACGACACTGAAGCTTTCTTT. It encodes CASSPNDTEAFF.

The chain uses TRBV9 and TRBJ1-4; D not resolved. V was trimmed by 0 bases and J by 8 bases, leaving 11 bases between them. The germline V gene has CDR1 SGDLS and CDR2 YYNGEE. This CDR3 region has 14 residues. The chain's CDR3 is CASSVVLAGEKLFF. CDR3 DNA sequence: TGTGCCAGCAGCGTAGTCTTAGCGGGGGAAAAACTGTTTTTT.

At least ten counts were recorded for this clonotype. This rearrangement joins TRBV5-4 to TRBJ2-7, with 9 bases matching TRBD2. The germline V gene encodes CDR1 SGHNT and CDR2 YYREEE (reference sequence). This CDR3 contains 16 residues. J gave up 1 base and V 3 bases, and 8 bases lay outside the gene matches. CDR3 region: CASSWRYSGRSYEQYF. The CDR3 nucleotides read TGTGCCAGCAGCTGGAGGTACAGCGGGAGGTCCTACGAGCAGTACTTC.

In this sample, this clonotype turned up once. The genes are TRBV20-1 and TRBJ1-6; TRBD1 matches 9 bases. Germline-derived CDR1 and CDR2 are DFQATT and SNEGSKA (reference sequence). This CDR3 has 15 residues. V was pared by 3 bases and J by 5 bases, with 5 bases of the junction left unmatched. CDR3 DNA sequence: TGCAGTGCTAGGGCGACAGGGGGGAATAATTCACCCCTCCACTTT. It encodes CSARATGGNNSPLHF.

This clonotype turned up a few times. The J gene is TRBJ1-2, the V gene TRBV11-1; D unresolved. The CDR3 covers 14 residues. V was cut by 0 bases and J by 5 bases, with 10 bases left in between. Germline loops: CDR1 SGHAT, CDR2 FQDESV (reference sequence). CDR3 loop: CASSLAPGGYGYTF. The CDR3 DNA is TGTGCCAGCAGCTTAGCCCCGGGCGGATATGGCTACACCTTC.

Many counts were recorded for this clonotype. This chain uses TRBV12-3 or TRBV12-4 with TRBJ2-5; D might be TRBD1 (6 bases). The CDR3 length is 14 residues. V lost 5 bases and J lost 2, with 12 bases in between. This chain's CDR3 is CASSRAGQQETQYF. The DNA for the CDR3 is TGTGCCAGCAGTAGAGCAGGACAGCAAGAGACCCAGTACTTC.

The chain has TRBV7-9 and TRBJ2-5; 7 nucleotides align to TRBD1. Trimming removed 5 bases from V and 5 bases from J; junction bases left unmatched: 11. Per germline, CDR1 SEHNR and CDR2 FQNEAQ (reference sequence). The CDR3 has 15 amino acids. DNA for the CDR3: TGTGCCAGCAGCGACCGACAGGGTTTGTTGGAGACCCAGTACTTC. Its translation is CASSDRQGLLETQYF.